Following are 26 T cell receptor beta chains from one sample sequenced in a study of T cell clonality in common variable immunodeficiency. Using immunoSEQ multiplex PCR, the repertoire was profiled, and TCRdb retains in-frame clones only, with some absent. The data show about 28,000 clones, with none appearing a single time. Sequencing used peripheral blood mononuclear cells. These receptors originate from a person aged 18 to 75 in good health.

Ten or more counts support this clone. The read is 3 residues too short to cover the CDR3 end, so that end is filled in from the germline J gene. The chain is built from TRBV7-2 and TRBJ2-5; D remains ambiguous. CDR3 size: 15 residues. Germline-derived CDR1 and CDR2 are SGHTA and FQGNSA. V lost 5 bases and J 7 bases, leaving 20 bases between the germline ends. The CDR3 is CASSPAKLQTGTQYF. CDR3 DNA, as far as it was read: TGTGCCAGCAGCCCGGCCAAACTCCAAACGGGGACC. Looking up the rest from reference TRBV7-2 and TRBJ2-5 gives the full variable domain: GAGVSQSPSNKVTEKGKDVELRCDPISGHTALYWYRQSLGQGLEFLIYFQGNSAPDKSGLPSDRFSAERTGGSVSTLTIQRTQQEDSAVYLCASSPAKLQTGTQYFGPGTRLLVL.

This clone has ten or more counts. The observed sequence ends 3 residues before the CDR3 terminus, with the missing tail filled in from the germline J gene. The chain has TRBV6-2 or TRBV6-3 and TRBJ2-7, with 8 bases matching TRBD1. The CDR3 spans 13 residues. Looked up from germline, CDR1 is MNHEY and CDR2 is SVGEGT. Unmatched junction bases numbered 5, after V lost 7 bases and J lost 3 bases. The CDR3 protein is CASTQGALYEQYF. CDR3 DNA (partial): TGTGCCAGCACCCAGGGGGCGCTCTACGAG.

This clone was counted many times. With the read ending 3 residues before the CDR3 end, the germline J gene is used to fill in that end. This sequence joins TRBV18 and TRBJ2-2; no clear D. This CDR3 is 16 amino acids long. Trimming stripped 0 bases from V and 3 bases from J, with 11 bases between. Per germline, CDR1 KGHSH and CDR2 LQKENI. The CDR3 loop is CASSPPVAGYTGELFF. The sequenced part of the CDR3 DNA is TGTGCCAGCTCACCACCGGTGGCAGGATACACCGGGGAG.

At least ten counts were recorded for this clone. The sequenced fragment ends 3 residues before the CDR3 boundary, so the rest is inferred from the germline J gene. The chain combines TRBV10-3 with TRBJ2-7; D may be TRBD1 (5 bases). Germline assignment: CDR1 ENHRY and CDR2 SYGVKD. The CDR3 has 17 amino acids. Trimming left V 6 bases short and J 5 bases short, with 26 bases between. CDR3 in amino acids: CAIRGSRAPFLEDEQYF. The part of the CDR3 DNA that was read is TGTGCCATCAGGGGTTCCAGGGCCCCGTTCCTAGAAGACGAG.

This clone showed up just a few times. The read finishes 3 residues shy of the CDR3 end, and the germline J gene is used to complete it. The chain links TRBV7-3 to TRBJ2-3; the match to TRBD1 covers 7 bases. The CDR3 is made up of 14 amino acids. V dropped 2 bases and J dropped 5; count of bases not matched to a gene: 4. CDR1 SGHTA and CDR2 FQGTGA come from the germline V gene. CDR3 bases read: TGTGCCAGCAGCTTAGGGCAGGGGGAAGATACG. It is translated as CASSLGQGEDT. The CDR3 reads in full as CASSLGQGEDTQYF.

This clone was seen more than once but under ten times. The read finishes 3 residues shy of the CDR3 end, and the germline J gene is used to complete it. The J gene is TRBJ2-1, the V gene TRBV11-2; D is perhaps TRBD1 (6 bases). The CDR3 is 15 amino acids. Germline-derived CDR1 and CDR2 are SGHAT and FQNNGV. Deletions cut 6 bases from V and 0 bases from J, with 12 bases between. The sequenced CDR3 bases are TGTGCCAGCAGTCTGGGACACAGCTCCTACAATGAG. This codes for CASSLGHSSYNE. The full CDR3 sequence reads CASSLGHSSYNEQFF.

The table lists this clone with a few counts. CDR3 amino acids: CASSQDSPAEQFF. The DNA read from the CDR3 is TGTGCCAGCAGCCAGGACTCCCCCGCTGAG. This rearrangement joins TRBV6-2 or TRBV6-3 to TRBJ2-1, with D possibly TRBD2 on 5 matching bases. The observed sequence ends 3 residues before the CDR3 terminus, with the missing tail filled in from the germline J gene. The CDR3 covers 13 residues. The germline gives CDR1 MNHEY, CDR2 SVGEGT. V gave up 6 bases and J gave up 9 bases, with 15 bases separating them.

This clone was counted ten times or more. From the germline J gene comes the end of the CDR3, since the read stops 3 residues before it. The chain employs TRBV5-1 and TRBJ2-7; 11 bases agree with TRBD1. Germline V gene sequence: CDR1 SGHRS, CDR2 YFSETQ. Trimming at V came to 7 bases and at J to 6 bases, leaving 21 bases not matched to a gene. The CDR3 sequence is 18 residues long. The CDR3 DNA, read in part, is TGCGCCAGCGGCCCCAGAACCGGGACAGGGGGTGGTAGACTCGAG. This translates into CASGPRTGTGGGRLE. The full CDR3 protein is CASGPRTGTGGGRLEQYF.

This clone was picked up a small number of times. The read terminates 3 residues before the CDR3 end, so the remaining end is supplied by the germline J gene. This chain joins TRBV29-1 and TRBJ2-3; D is perhaps TRBD1 (6 bases). This CDR3 spans 14 amino acids. Germline CDR1 is SQVTM and CDR2 is ANQGSEA. The CDR3 sequence: CSVDEASGEETQYF. Incomplete CDR3 DNA: TGCAGCGTTGACGAGGCGTCAGGGGAAGAGACG.

This clone was picked up many times. The read ends 3 residues before the CDR3 terminus; that terminus is restored from the germline J gene. The chain joins TRBV20-1 to TRBJ1-6; D is possibly TRBD1 (6 bases). The germline V gene encodes CDR1 DFQATT and CDR2 SNEGSKA (reference sequence). Trimming stripped 1 base from V and 7 bases from J, with 11 bases between. The CDR3 spans 14 residues. CDR3 DNA (partial): TGCAGTGCTAGAGGGCGTCAGGGGAATTCACCC. Translating gives CSARGRQGNSP. The whole CDR3 protein is CSARGRQGNSPLHF.

This clone is medium-sized (0.01 to 0.1%) in the sample. Sequencing ends 3 residues short of the CDR3 end; the germline J gene provides the rest. Different DNA sequences within this sample yield the same CDR3. This rearrangement joins TRBV19 to TRBJ1-1; 7 bases are shared with TRBD1. J lost 1 base, V lost 9 bases, and 8 bases had no gene match. In germline, CDR1 is LNHDA, CDR2 SQIVND (reference sequence). The CDR3 has 14 amino acids. CDR3 region: CASGHRGGNTEAFF. Incomplete CDR3 DNA: TGTGCCAGCGGACACAGGGGAGGGAACACTGAA.

This clone was seen many times. The missing CDR3 end, 3 residues past where the read stops, is filled in from the germline J gene. The genes are TRBV20-1 and TRBJ1-2; no firm D call. V dropped 5 bases and J dropped 2 bases, with 21 bases sitting between them. CDR1 and CDR2 from the germline V gene are DFQATT and SNEGSKA (reference sequence). The CDR3 covers 16 residues. The sequenced part of the CDR3 DNA is TGCAGTGCTCCTCCTTTGGGCAGTTTCCTCAACTATGGC. This sequence encodes CSAPPLGSFLNYG. The complete CDR3 reads CSAPPLGSFLNYGYTF.

This clone was observed at least ten times. CDR3 in amino acids: CASTTSGTGGAYAFF. The DNA read from the CDR3 is TGTGCCAGCACAACCTCCGGGACAGGGGGCGCTTAC. V gene TRBV5-6 combines with J gene TRBJ1-1; 12 bases line up with TRBD1. Read coverage stops 3 residues before the CDR3 terminus; the germline J gene supplies the remainder. The length of the CDR3 is 15 residues. The germline V gene encodes CDR1 SGHDT and CDR2 YYEEEE.

Ten or more counts support this clone. The DNA ends 3 residues before the CDR3 does, and the rest of the CDR3 is filled in from the germline J gene. The rearrangement joins TRBV6-2 or TRBV6-3 to TRBJ1-5; a possible D gene is TRBD1 (6 bases). The length of the CDR3 is 13 residues. Trimming took 5 bases from V and 5 from J, leaving 10 bases between them. Germline lookup yields CDR1 MNHEY and CDR2 SVGEGT. CDR3 bases read: TGTGCCAGCAGTCGAGGGGGATATCAGCCC. This encodes CASSRGGYQP. The whole CDR3 region reads CASSRGGYQPQHF.

This clone was seen many times. The CDR3 extends 3 residues past the end of the read, so its final part is completed from the germline J gene. The rearrangement joins TRBV4-1 to TRBJ1-3, with D hard to call. The CDR3 contains 14 residues. CDR1 and CDR2 from the germline V gene are MGHRA and YSYEKL. V was shortened by 2 bases and J by 2 bases, with 7 bases between the two germline ends. Here the CDR3 reads CASSQQLAGNTIYF. The sequenced CDR3 bases are TGCGCCAGCAGCCAACAGCTAGCTGGAAACACC.

The sample holds many counts of this clone. The read falls 3 residues short of the CDR3 end, and the missing part is taken from the germline J gene. The chain couples TRBV6-2 or TRBV6-3 to TRBJ2-7; D gene unclear. V was cut by 0 bases and J by 4 bases, with 7 bases left in between. Per germline, CDR1 MNHEY and CDR2 SVGEGT. This CDR3 comprises 13 residues. CDR3 region: CASSYSNLYEQYF. The DNA read from the CDR3 is TGTGCCAGCAGTTACTCAAACTTATACGAG.

This clone was observed a handful of times. The read gets to within 3 residues of the CDR3 end, and the germline J gene fills in the rest. The chain recombines TRBV7-2 with TRBJ1-5; D ambiguous. V gave up 5 bases and J gave up 6 bases, with 11 bases separating them. This CDR3 contains 13 residues. Germline CDR1 is SGHTA and CDR2 is FQGNSA. CDR3: CASSQEATQPQHF. The sequenced CDR3 bases are TGTGCCAGCAGCCAGGAGGCCACTCAGCCC.

This clone was recorded at least ten times. The read finishes 3 residues shy of the CDR3 end, and the germline J gene is used to complete it. This chain uses TRBV29-1 with TRBJ2-2, with TRBD1 matching 8 bases. Germline CDR1 reads SQVTM; CDR2 reads ANQGSEA. The length of the CDR3 is 15 residues. CDR3 bases read: TGCAGCGTCCGCGAAGGACAGGGCGGGAATTCACCG. This codes for CSVREGQGGNSP. The complete CDR3 reads CSVREGQGGNSPLFF.

This clone was counted between two and nine times. Read coverage stops 3 residues before the CDR3 terminus; the germline J gene supplies the remainder. The rearrangement uses TRBV2 and TRBJ2-1, with D possibly being TRBD2 (5 bases). V was trimmed by 8 bases and J by 7 bases, leaving 6 bases between them. The CDR3 has 10 residues. The germline V gene has CDR1 SNHLY and CDR2 FYNNEI. Here the CDR3 reads CASEGNEQFF. The sequenced CDR3 bases are TGTGCCAGCGAGGGTAATGAG.

This clone was recorded at least ten times. This CDR3 is CASSVVGGEQYF. The DNA read from the CDR3 is TGTGCCAGCAGCGTAGTAGGGGGCGAG. The chain uses TRBV9 and TRBJ2-7, with a tentative D call TRBD1 (6 bases). The read stops 3 residues short of the end of the CDR3; the missing end is completed from the germline J gene. CDR1 is SGDLS and CDR2 is YYNGEE in the germline V gene. This CDR3 has 12 residues. Trimming removed 0 bases from V and 6 bases from J, with 7 bases in between.

This clone was counted ten times or more. The DNA ends 3 residues before the CDR3 does, and the rest of the CDR3 is filled in from the germline J gene. The chain combines TRBV19 with TRBJ2-1, with TRBD2 identical over 10 bases. Per germline, CDR1 LNHDA and CDR2 SQIVND (reference sequence). The CDR3 totals 15 residues. V gave up 4 bases and J gave up 4 bases; unmatched junction bases: 4. This CDR3 reads CASSTVAGGYNEQFF. The DNA read from the CDR3 is TGTGCCAGTAGTACGGTAGCGGGGGGATACAATGAG.

Turning to this clone: Coverage ceases 3 residues before the CDR3 finishes, and the germline J gene fills in the end. J is TRBJ2-2 and V is TRBV11-3; 7 bases agree with TRBD1. The CDR3 consists of 14 residues. In germline, CDR1 is SGHNT, CDR2 YENEEA. Trimming removed 4 bases from V and 4 bases from J; junction bases left unmatched: 3. This CDR3 reads CASSYRGFTGELFF. The sequenced CDR3 bases are TGTGCCAGCAGCTACAGGGGTTTCACCGGGGAG.

This clone has ten or more counts. The read ends 3 residues early relative to the CDR3; the germline J gene fills the gap. The chain links TRBV28 to TRBJ2-5; TRBD2 matches at 8 bases. The CDR3 contains 13 residues. Germline V lookup: CDR1 MDHEN, CDR2 SYDVKM. V lost 4 bases to trimming and J lost 4 bases; unmatched junction nucleotides: 2. The part of the CDR3 DNA that was read is TGTGCCAGCAGTTGGACTAGCTTAGAGACC. Translation gives CASSWTSLET. The entire CDR3 reads CASSWTSLETQYF.

This clone was observed at least ten times. The missing CDR3 end, 3 residues past where the read stops, is filled in from the germline J gene. The chain recombines TRBV2 with TRBJ1-1; D might be TRBD1 (5 bases). Trimming stripped 1 base from V and 5 bases from J, with 14 bases between. The V gene's germline CDR1 is SNHLY and CDR2 FYNNEI. The CDR3 has 15 residues. The DNA read from the CDR3 is TGTGCCAGCAGTGAAGGTGGCATCGGGGGGACTGAA. The encoded protein is CASSEGGIGGTE. The whole CDR3 sequence reads CASSEGGIGGTEAFF. Combining the CDR3 with reference TRBV2 and TRBJ1-1 gives the whole variable domain EPEVTQTPSHQVTQMGQEVILRCVPISNHLYFYWYRQILGQKVEFLVSFYNNEISEKSEIFDDQFSVERPDGSNFTLKIRSTKLEDSAMYFCASSEGGIGGTEAFFGQGTRLTVV.

This clone has ten or more counts. The read finishes 3 residues shy of the CDR3 end, and the germline J gene is used to complete it. V is TRBV13 and J is TRBJ2-1; 8 bases match TRBD2. In germline, CDR1 is PRHDT, CDR2 FYEKMQ (reference sequence). Germline trimming cut 5 bases from V and 1 base from J; bases unmatched to any gene: 7. The CDR3 sequence is 16 residues long. Incomplete CDR3 DNA: TGTGCCAGCAGCCCACCGGGACTAGAGTCCTACAATGAG. Translated, it gives CASSPPGLESYNE. In full, the CDR3 is CASSPPGLESYNEQFF.

At least ten counts were recorded for this clone. Coverage ceases 3 residues before the CDR3 finishes, and the germline J gene fills in the end. Other DNA sequences in this sample translate to the same CDR3. The V call is TRBV7-3, the J call TRBJ2-3, with unresolved D. Germline V gene data show CDR1 as SGHTA and CDR2 as FQGTGA. The ends were cut back, 5 bases at V and 4 bases at J, with 16 bases in the middle. This CDR3 has 15 amino acids. The sequenced CDR3 bases are TGTGCCAGCAGCCTAAACTTGGCAGGCTCAGATACG. This gives the protein CASSLNLAGSDT. The complete CDR3 reads CASSLNLAGSDTQYF.